This is a list of T cell receptor beta chains from one sample in a study of HIV-infected patients and healthy controls. TCRdb passed the 5' RACE reads through MiXCR, listing each CDR3 protein once. The sample lists 18,000 or so distinct CDR3 sequences; roughly 9% were seen once. Sequencing used blood. The receptors derive from an adult in good health. Both conserved end residues are part of each CDR3.

j_call cdr3_length v_call cdr3_aa
TRBJ2-7 12 TRBV6-4 CASNSGAYEQYF
TRBJ2-1 16 TRBV20-1 CSARDRLAGGPGEQFF
TRBJ2-5 16 TRBV5-1 CASSATSGFAQETQYF
TRBJ2-3 19 TRBV11-2 CASSSSGTGKPLHTDTQYF
TRBJ2-7 14 TRBV3-1 CASRPSGGIYEQYF
TRBJ2-1 15 TRBV28 CASSSRGEVRSEQFF
TRBJ2-6 18 TRBV7-9 CASSLGRSGVWGANVLTF
TRBJ2-5 14 TRBV7-9 CASSLGGREETQYF
TRBJ2-4 15 TRBV5-1 CASSLEGYSKNIQYF
TRBJ1-4 15 TRBV9 CASSVGETGYEKLFF
TRBJ2-1 16 TRBV11-2 CASSVLPGPWGNEQFF
TRBJ2-7 13 TRBV7-9 CASSLAGNYEQYF
TRBJ2-5 17 TRBV11-2 CASSSPRTSGYQETQYF
TRBJ2-3 15 TRBV7-8 CASSLTGTDTDTQYF
TRBJ1-1 14 TRBV13 CASSLRGLLTEAFF
TRBJ1-5 14 TRBV4-1 CASSQPGQDQPQHF
TRBJ2-1 20 TRBV28 CASSLPRSQGGTFITNEQFF
TRBJ2-7 15 TRBV7-3 CASSAQPGRAYEQYF
TRBJ2-7 16 TRBV18 CASSTEGAGTSYEQYF
TRBJ2-3 15 TRBV27 CASSLRAYPTDTQYF
TRBJ2-2 14 TRBV6-1 CASSDLATTGELFF
TRBJ1-2 14 TRBV7-2 CASSPRQRNYGYTF
TRBJ2-1 14 TRBV4-1 CASSPDPQRDEQFF
TRBJ1-5 15 TRBV28 CASSLRDMVYQPQHF
TRBJ2-5 17 TRBV7-2 CASSKGWEREGLETQYF
TRBJ1-2 13 TRBV6-5 CASSPGTDYGYTF
TRBJ2-2 16 TRBV19 CASSIPGGANTGELFF
TRBJ2-3 14 TRBV7-2 CASSLGTGTDTQYF
TRBJ2-7 13 TRBV5-5 CASSLTTGYEQYF
TRBJ2-1 16 TRBV2 CASSEGTSGDYNEQFF
TRBJ2-7 15 TRBV4-1 CASSQRRGVPYEQYF
TRBJ2-1 12 TRBV7-2 CASTASYNEQFF
TRBJ2-7 12 TRBV12-3/TRBV12-4 CASSLVQDDRFF
TRBJ2-7 12 TRBV10-3 CAISESIYEQYF
TRBJ1-5 16 TRBV3-1 CASSQGRRQPNQPQHF
TRBJ2-1 14 TRBV7-2 CASSPGLGNNEQFF
TRBJ2-2 21 TRBV7-9 CASSLPDGGAGGPAETGELFF
TRBJ2-1 12 TRBV2 CASRFLANEQFF
TRBJ1-1 15 TRBV29-1 CSVEPLGGVATEAFF
TRBJ2-4 16 TRBV28 CASSLSGTSGQDIQYF
TRBJ1-1 14 TRBV6-6 CASSYDRTNTEAFF
TRBJ1-6 16 TRBV28 CASSFWDRGSNSPLHF
TRBJ2-1 18 TRBV5-5 CASSPGLAGGPSYNEQFF
TRBJ2-3 13 TRBV6-5 CASRTDGTDTQYF
TRBJ1-5 12 TRBV2 CASTDRVQPQHF
TRBJ1-1 11 TRBV28 CASSQGTEAFF
TRBJ2-1 13 TRBV18 CASSPPVIYEQFF
TRBJ2-1 16 TRBV20-1 CSAPGLAGDIFNEQFF
TRBJ2-3 16 TRBV9 CASSPIAGVHPDTQYF
TRBJ2-5 15 TRBV7-9 CASSPPTPKQETQYF
TRBJ2-3 13 TRBV14 CASSTISTDTQYF
TRBJ2-3 17 TRBV3-1 CASSDHLANPSTDTQYF
TRBJ2-3 16 TRBV7-9 CASSPPSAGGADTQYF
TRBJ2-6 17 TRBV2 CASRVFDGNSGANVLTF
TRBJ2-1 14 TRBV5-1 CASSLGQGASEQFF